This T cell receptor beta chain was captured by sequencing in a study of T-cell reconstitution after alpha-beta-depleted transplantation in children. TCRbeta library construction was performed incorporating unique molecular identifiers. Using its own MiXCR run on the PCR reads, TCRdb lists one record per CDR3 protein. The sample includes about 540,000 distinct CDR3 sequences, about 17% of them seen just once. Trimming cost V 3 bases and J 0 bases; bases outside gene matches: 4. The CDR3 is made up of 15 amino acids. Germline assignment: CDR1 MGHRA and CDR2 YSYEKL. The rearrangement links TRBV4-1 to TRBJ1-1, with 7 bases identical to TRBD1. The specimen was PBMCs from the stem cell graft donor, collected from the stem cell graft. This clonotype was sampled from a human donor who donated a stem cell graft to a child with acute lymphoblastic leukemia. The CDR3 protein is CASSHGTDMNTEAFF. The CDR3 nucleotides read TGCGCCAGCAGCCACGGGACAGACATGAACACTGAAGCTTTCTTT.